Below are 29 T cell receptor beta chains sequenced from a single sample in a study of shared clonotypes between healthy human individuals. Naive CD8 cells lacked CD45RO and underwent positive selection for CCR7, leaving out terminally differentiated effector memory CD45RA+ cells. Clones were sequenced by immunoSEQ multiplex PCR, and TCRdb holds only the in-frame ones, with some missing. Here the sample spans around 2,000,000 clones, about 95% being singletons. Sequenced input: naive CD8+ T cells sorted from blood. The receptors originated from a man aged 18 to 29 in good health.

The V gene is TRBV30, the J gene TRBJ2-7; D ambiguous. CDR1 GTSNPN and CDR2 SVGIG come from the germline V gene (reference sequence). The CDR3 length is 13 residues. The germline V and J ends were trimmed by 4 bases and 0 bases, with 10 bases remaining between them. The CDR3 DNA is TGTGCCTGGACCCCGGATTCCTCCTACGAGCAGTACTTC. Its protein is CAWTPDSSYEQYF.

V usage is TRBV7-9 and J usage is TRBJ2-7, with 8 bases that match TRBD1. Germline CDR1 is SEHNR and CDR2 is FQNEAQ (reference sequence). The J segment lost 6 bases and the V segment lost 1 base, leaving 17 bases of the junction unmatched. This CDR3 is 18 amino acids long. The CDR3 loop is CASSLVGLVGRGLSEQYF. The DNA of the CDR3 is TGTGCCAGCAGCTTAGTCGGGCTCGTAGGCAGGGGGCTTAGCGAGCAGTACTTC.

The chain employs TRBV5-1 and TRBJ2-1, with 8 bases lining up with TRBD1. Germline CDR1 is SGHRS and CDR2 is YFSETQ. The CDR3 contains 15 residues. Germline trimming cut 4 bases from V and 2 bases from J; bases unmatched to any gene: 5. In DNA form, the CDR3 reads TGCGCCAGCAGCCCGACAGGGGAACCCTACAATGAGCAGTTCTTC. Translation: CASSPTGEPYNEQFF.

This chain connects TRBV19 to TRBJ1-5; unclear D gene. V shed 0 bases and J shed 2 bases, with 2 bases lying between them. CDR1 and CDR2 (germline): LNHDA, SQIVND (reference sequence). The CDR3 length is 13 residues. As DNA, the CDR3 is TGTGCCAGTAGTATAGAAGGCAATCAGCCCCAGCATTTT. It translates to CASSIEGNQPQHF.

This clone was detected once. The V call is TRBV11-2, the J call TRBJ2-2; 9 bases align to TRBD1. CDR1 SGHAT and CDR2 FQNNGV come from the germline V gene. V lost 5 bases and J lost 7; bases outside the gene matches: 14. This CDR3 comprises 17 residues. The CDR3 nucleotides read TGTGCCAGCAGCCCACCAAGGGACAGGGAGGTAATCGGGGAGCTGTTTTTT. Encoded protein: CASSPPRDREVIGELFF.

Remarks on this clone: The germline gene is not matched at one end of the junction; a read error may be the cause. The V and J genes are TRBV7-7 and TRBJ2-1; 8 positions agree with TRBD1. Germline CDR1 reads SSHAT; CDR2 reads FNYEAQ (reference sequence). This CDR3 is built from 16 residues. CDR3 in amino acids: CASSAFGQGSYNEQFF. The CDR3 DNA sequence: TGTGCTAGCAGCGCCTTCGGACAGGGTTCCTACAATGAGCAGTTCTTC.

Remarks on this clone: Other DNA sequences in this specimen translate into the identical CDR3. The chain combines TRBV27 with TRBJ1-2, with a possible D match to TRBD1 (6 bases). Germline V gene sequence: CDR1 MNHEY, CDR2 SMNVEV (reference sequence). The V gene lost 2 bases and the J gene lost 4 bases, with 11 bases spanning the gap. This CDR3 contains 14 residues. CDR3 loop: CASSLGGLGYGYTF. The CDR3 region has the DNA TGTGCCAGCAGTTTAGGGGGGCTAGGCTATGGCTACACCTTC.

This chain connects TRBV7-9 to TRBJ1-1, with a tentative D call TRBD1 (5 bases). CDR1 and CDR2 (germline): SEHNR, FQNEAQ (reference sequence). This CDR3 has 15 residues. The V end was cut by 5 bases, the J end by 1 base, with 14 bases between. This CDR3 reads CASSGDVGGNTEAFF. CDR3 nucleotides: TGTGCCAGCAGCGGGGACGTCGGGGGGAACACTGAAGCTTTCTTT.

The chain recombines TRBV5-6 with TRBJ2-5; possibly TRBD1 for D (6 bases). Deletions cut 2 bases from V and 5 bases from J, with 13 bases between. The CDR3 is 14 amino acids. The germline V gene encodes CDR1 SGHDT and CDR2 YYEEEE. The CDR3 nucleotides read TGTGCCAGCAGCTTCCAGGGGAGTATGGAGACCCAGTACTTC. This codes for CASSFQGSMETQYF.

The rearrangement joins TRBV30 to TRBJ1-1; perhaps TRBD1 as D (5 bases). V gave up 2 bases and J gave up 2 bases, with 15 bases separating them. CDR1 GTSNPN and CDR2 SVGIG come from the germline V gene (reference sequence). This CDR3 region has 15 residues. CDR3 sequence (DNA): TGTGCCTGGAGTCTATGGCAGGGAATCAACACTGAAGCTTTCTTT. This gives the protein CAWSLWQGINTEAFF.

Regarding this clone: Additional DNA sequences in this sample encode the identical CDR3. The CDR3 sequence is CAISEHLGQGPYEQYF. CDR3 DNA: TGTGCCATCAGTGAGCACCTTGGGCAGGGTCCTTACGAGCAGTACTTC. The J gene is TRBJ2-7, the V gene TRBV10-3, with D possibly being TRBD1 (5 bases). CDR1 and CDR2 from the germline V gene are ENHRY and SYGVKD. CDR3 length equals 16 residues. The V end was cut by 2 bases, the J end by 4 bases, with 18 bases between.

J is TRBJ2-7 and V is TRBV27; D is possibly TRBD1 (6 bases). CDR3 length: 15 residues. Germline CDR1 and CDR2: MNHEY and SMNVEV (reference sequence). V was clipped by 5 bases and J by 2 bases, with 16 bases between them. The CDR3 bases are TGTGCCAGCAGTGGCGGGTCTACAGGGCCCTACGAGCAGTACTTC. It yields the protein CASSGGSTGPYEQYF.

The chain employs TRBV6-5 and TRBJ1-6; D possibly corresponds to TRBD1 (6 bases). Germline V gene sequence: CDR1 MNHEY, CDR2 SVGAGI. This CDR3 is built from 12 residues. V lost 2 bases, J lost 14 bases, and 10 bases lay in between. CDR3 sequence reads: CASSYDRLTLHF. Here the CDR3 DNA reads TGTGCCAGCAGTTACGACAGGCTCACCCTCCACTTT.

Here the CDR3 reads CASSLYPGTEAFF. Here the CDR3 DNA reads TGTGCCAGCAGCTTATACCCAGGGACTGAAGCTTTCTTT. The chain is built from TRBV11-3 and TRBJ1-1; a possible D gene is TRBD1 (5 bases). The CDR3 length is 13 residues. Per the germline V gene, CDR1 is SGHNT and CDR2 is YENEEA. Trimming cost V 2 bases and J 5 bases, with 9 bases left between them.

V usage is TRBV2 and J usage is TRBJ2-3; D call uncertain. Trimming took 3 bases from V and 0 from J, leaving 7 bases between them. There are 14 residues in the CDR3. CDR1 SNHLY and CDR2 FYNNEI come from the germline V gene. The CDR3 sequence: CASSDPTSTDTQYF. The CDR3 DNA follows: TGTGCCAGCAGTGACCCCACTAGCACAGATACGCAGTATTTT. The full variable domain, completed using reference TRBV2 and TRBJ2-3, is EPEVTQTPSHQVTQMGQEVILRCVPISNHLYFYWYRQILGQKVEFLVSFYNNEISEKSEIFDDQFSVERPDGSNFTLKIRSTKLEDSAMYFCASSDPTSTDTQYFGPGTRLTVL.

The chain has TRBV7-9 and TRBJ2-1; 10 positions agree with TRBD2. The CDR3 runs to 15 residues. Looked up from germline, CDR1 is SEHNR and CDR2 is FQNEAQ (reference sequence). The V and J ends lost 5 bases and 9 bases, in that order; junction bases with no gene match: 10. The CDR3 DNA follows: TGTGCCAGCAGCCCCCCAGGGACTAGCGTTACTGAGCAGTTCTTC. Protein product: CASSPPGTSVTEQFF.

The J gene is TRBJ2-7, the V gene TRBV5-4, with D possibly being TRBD1 (6 bases). Trimming took off 4 bases at V and 5 bases at J, with 10 bases between the two ends. CDR1 SGHNT and CDR2 YYREEE come from the germline V gene (reference sequence). The CDR3 is 12 residues long. The DNA of the CDR3 is TGTGCCAGCAGCGAGGGACAAGACGAGCAGTACTTC. Amino acid sequence: CASSEGQDEQYF.

To note about this clone: At one boundary the junction diverges from the germline segment, which might be a read error. The rearrangement joins TRBV7-7 to TRBJ2-1; 9 bases fit TRBD1. Germline CDR1 SSHAT, CDR2 FNYEAQ (reference sequence). The CDR3 has 15 amino acids. DNA of the CDR3: TGTGCTAGCAGCTTATTGGGACAGGGTAACAATGAGCAGTTCTTC. Protein product: CASSLLGQGNNEQFF.

The chain employs TRBV7-9 and TRBJ1-3; D gene unclear. The germline V gene has CDR1 SEHNR and CDR2 FQNEAQ (reference sequence). V was cut by 6 bases and J by 3 bases, with 12 bases left in between. The CDR3 is 14 residues long. The CDR3 DNA sequence: TGTGCCAGCAGGAGGTCAGTGGATGGAAACACCATATATTTT. Amino acid sequence: CASRRSVDGNTIYF. The full variable domain, its missing parts supplied by reference TRBV7-9 and TRBJ1-3, is DTGVSQNPRHKITKRGQNVTFRCDPISEHNRLYWYRQTLGQGPEFLTYFQNEAQLEKSRLLSDRFSAERPKGSFSTLEIQRTEQGDSAMYLCASRRSVDGNTIYFGEGSWLTVV.

The chain couples TRBV27 to TRBJ1-5; D is possibly TRBD1 (6 bases). Germline CDR1 MNHEY, CDR2 SMNVEV (reference sequence). The CDR3 is made up of 15 amino acids. V was clipped by 3 bases and J by 3 bases, with 12 bases between them. The CDR3 coding sequence is TGTGCCAGCAGTTTGCAGGGGCCTAACAATCAGCCCCAGCATTTT. This gives the protein CASSLQGPNNQPQHF.

The chain is built from TRBV2 and TRBJ2-7; D may correspond to TRBD1 or TRBD2 (5 bases each). This CDR3 is built from 10 residues. The V end lost 10 bases, the J end lost 5 bases, and 9 bases lay between the germline ends. The V gene's germline CDR1 is SNHLY and CDR2 FYNNEI. The CDR3 nucleotides read TGTGCCATCCTGGGACACGAGCAGTACTTC. This codes for CAILGHEQYF.

Only a few counts were recorded for this clone. The gene calls are TRBV2 and TRBJ1-2, with TRBD1 as a possible D gene (6 bases). Germline CDR1 is SNHLY and CDR2 is FYNNEI. Between the trimmed V and J ends, which lost 2 bases and 4 bases, there was a span of 14 bases. The CDR3 runs to 15 residues. The CDR3 region has the DNA TGTGCCAGCAGTGAAACAAGACAGGATGCCTATGGCTACACCTTC. It specifies CASSETRQDAYGYTF.

This chain connects TRBV4-1 to TRBJ2-7, with 11 nucleotides matching TRBD1. The CDR3 extends over 17 amino acids. V lost 0 bases, J lost 6 bases, and 10 bases stayed unmatched. Germline assignment: CDR1 MGHRA and CDR2 YSYEKL. The CDR3 DNA is TGCGCCAGCAGCCAAGAGCCCCACCATGGACAGGGGGCCGAGCAGTACTTC. Amino acids: CASSQEPHHGQGAEQYF.

The rearrangement uses TRBV19 and TRBJ1-4; 8 nucleotides align to TRBD1. The CDR3 totals 14 residues. Germline V gene data show CDR1 as LNHDA and CDR2 as SQIVND (reference sequence). After removal of 6 bases from V and 8 bases from J, the junction contained 8 bases not matched to a gene. The CDR3 sequence: CASSQRQGSEKLFF. Here the CDR3 DNA reads TGTGCCAGTAGCCAACGACAGGGGAGCGAAAAACTGTTTTTT. The full variable domain, its missing parts supplied by reference TRBV19 and TRBJ1-4, is DGGITQSPKYLFRKEGQNVTLSCEQNLNHDAMYWYRQDPGQGLRLIYYSQIVNDFQKGDIAEGYSVSREKKESFPLTVTSAQKNPTAFYLCASSQRQGSEKLFFGSGTQLSVL.

The V and J genes are TRBV6-1 and TRBJ2-5, with 11 bases identical to TRBD2. The J segment lost 4 bases and the V segment lost 5 bases, leaving 6 bases of the junction unmatched. This CDR3 region has 15 residues. The germline gives CDR1 MNHNS, CDR2 SASEGT. The chain's CDR3 is CASSSLGLAGETQYF. In nucleotides, the CDR3 is TGTGCCAGCAGTTCTCTTGGACTAGCGGGAGAGACCCAGTACTTC.

The table lists this clone with a count of one. The V gene is TRBV6-1, the J gene TRBJ2-4; possibly TRBD1 for D (5 bases). Trimming left V 7 bases short and J 5 bases short, with 12 bases between. This CDR3 is 13 amino acids long. CDR1 and CDR2 (germline): MNHNS, SASEGT. The CDR3 reads CASKQGWENIQYF. The CDR3 DNA reads as TGTGCCAGCAAGCAGGGTTGGGAAAACATTCAGTACTTC.

This clone was counted once. This rearrangement joins TRBV6-6 to TRBJ1-1; D might be TRBD1 (5 bases). Germline CDR1 and CDR2: MNHNY and SVGAGI (reference sequence). V lost 7 bases and J 5 bases, leaving 20 bases between the germline ends. The CDR3 runs 15 residues. CDR3 in DNA: TGTGCCAGCACCCCCTGGAGGGGCGAGTGGACTGAAGCTTTCTTT. It is translated as CASTPWRGEWTEAFF.

This clone was observed a single time. CDR3 loop: CASSSGTETNYGYTF. CDR3 in DNA: TGTGCCAGCAGCTCGGGGACAGAAACCAACTATGGCTACACCTTC. V and J are TRBV13 and TRBJ1-2; 7 nucleotides align to TRBD1. V lost 4 bases to trimming and J lost 2 bases; unmatched junction nucleotides: 7. From germline, CDR1 is PRHDT and CDR2 FYEKMQ (reference sequence). CDR3 length equals 15 residues.

J is TRBJ2-3 and V is TRBV5-6; no definite D call. Trimming took 1 base from V and 4 from J, leaving 13 bases between them. Per the germline V gene, CDR1 is SGHDT and CDR2 is YYEEEE. The CDR3 contains 15 residues. The CDR3 nucleotides read TGTGCCAGCAGCTTGCTAGGGTCGGGCCCAGATACGCAGTATTTT. As protein: CASSLLGSGPDTQYF.